Listed below are T cell receptor beta chains from one sample, sequenced in a study of OX40 agonist ivuxolimab in advanced cancers. Profiling relied on immunoSEQ multiplex PCR, and the TCRdb table lists in-frame clones only, not all of them. The repertoire holds approximately 88,000 clones, with approximately 90% as singletons. The sample was CD4+ or CD8+ T cells sorted from blood, taken in a trial of the OX40 agonist ivuxolimab. These TCRs come from an adult with an advanced solid tumor such as melanoma, head and neck, liver or kidney cancer. The CDR3 runs from the conserved cysteine through the conserved F or W. D genes are given only for firm matches. Not every row has a clone size; where given, it reads once, few, many or a size class.

D gene: .; clone size: .; J gene: TRBJ1-1; V gene: TRBV10-3; CDR3 protein: CAIRPTGMGPNTEAFF; CDR3 DNA: TGTGCCATCAGACCGACGGGGATGGGGCCGAACACTGAAGCTTTCTTT
D gene: TRBD1; clone size: .; J gene: TRBJ1-3; V gene: TRBV6-4; CDR3 protein: CASSEGGGQGRGNTIYF; CDR3 DNA: TGTGCCAGCAGTGAAGGCGGGGGACAGGGCCGAGGAAACACCATATATTTT
D gene: .; clone size: .; J gene: TRBJ1-2; V gene: TRBV7-9; CDR3 protein: CASSLDRVTNYGYTF; CDR3 DNA: TGTGCCAGCAGCTTAGACAGAGTGACTAACTATGGCTACACCTTC
D gene: TRBD1; clone size: once; J gene: TRBJ2-7; V gene: TRBV5-1; CDR3 protein: CASSLRTGAGAYEQYF; CDR3 DNA: TGCGCCAGCAGCTTGAGGACAGGGGCAGGGGCCTACGAGCAGTACTTC
D gene: TRBD1; clone size: .; J gene: TRBJ1-6; V gene: TRBV5-1; CDR3 protein: CASSLGQGPSPLHF; CDR3 DNA: TGCGCCAGCAGCTTAGGACAGGGACCCTCACCCCTCCACTTT
D gene: .; clone size: .; J gene: TRBJ2-7; V gene: TRBV7-8; CDR3 protein: CASSLMRAAFSSSYEQYF; CDR3 DNA: TGTGCCAGCAGCTTGATGAGGGCCGCATTCTCTAGCTCCTACGAGCAGTACTTC
D gene: TRBD1; clone size: .; J gene: TRBJ1-3; V gene: TRBV5-4; CDR3 protein: CASSPLGGSFSGNTIYF; CDR3 DNA: TGTGCCAGCAGCCCTTTAGGGGGCTCGTTCTCTGGAAACACCATATATTTT
D gene: .; clone size: .; J gene: TRBJ1-3; V gene: TRBV2; CDR3 protein: CASRERTAAGNTIYF; CDR3 DNA: TGTGCCAGCAGAGAACGGACGGCGGCTGGAAACACCATATATTTT
D gene: TRBD2; clone size: .; J gene: TRBJ2-7; V gene: TRBV11-2; CDR3 protein: CASSLAERGPYEQYF; CDR3 DNA: TGTGCCAGCAGCTTAGCTGAGCGGGGGCCCTACGAGCAGTACTTC
D gene: TRBD2; clone size: .; J gene: TRBJ2-1; V gene: TRBV5-1; CDR3 protein: CASSLEASGGYNEQFF; CDR3 DNA: TGCGCCAGCAGCTTGGAGGCTAGCGGAGGATACAATGAGCAGTTCTTC
D gene: .; clone size: .; J gene: TRBJ1-2; V gene: TRBV11-2; CDR3 protein: CASSPTLDSFSLNGYTF; CDR3 DNA: TGTGCCAGCAGCCCTACCCTTGACAGTTTTTCGCTAAATGGCTACACCTTC
D gene: TRBD1; clone size: .; J gene: TRBJ2-7; V gene: TRBV4-1; CDR3 protein: CASSRQDRGIYEQYF; CDR3 DNA: TGCGCCAGCAGCCGGCAGGACAGGGGAATCTACGAGCAGTACTTC
D gene: .; clone size: once; J gene: TRBJ2-1; V gene: TRBV25-1; CDR3 protein: CASSDGGAAYNEQFF; CDR3 DNA: TGTGCCAGCAGTGACGGAGGGGCTGCCTACAATGAGCAGTTCTTC
D gene: .; clone size: .; J gene: TRBJ1-1; V gene: TRBV6-6; CDR3 protein: CASSSPRSEAFF; CDR3 DNA: TGTGCCAGCAGCTCCCCCAGGAGTGAAGCTTTCTTT
D gene: .; clone size: .; J gene: TRBJ2-2; V gene: TRBV6-4; CDR3 protein: CASSDSRTGWTGELFF; CDR3 DNA: TGTGCCAGCAGTGACTCTCGTACAGGGTGGACCGGGGAGCTGTTTTTT
D gene: TRBD1; clone size: once; J gene: TRBJ2-7; V gene: TRBV9; CDR3 protein: CASSPGTDLSGQYF; CDR3 DNA: TGTGCCAGCAGCCCAGGGACAGACCTATCTGGGCAGTACTTC
D gene: TRBD1; clone size: .; J gene: TRBJ1-1; V gene: TRBV5-4; CDR3 protein: CASSPDRDTEAFF; CDR3 DNA: TGTGCCAGCAGCCCTGACAGGGACACTGAAGCTTTCTTT
D gene: TRBD1; clone size: few; J gene: TRBJ2-1; V gene: TRBV4-1; CDR3 protein: CASSHPGQGHEQFF; CDR3 DNA: TGCGCCAGCAGCCATCCGGGACAGGGTCATGAGCAGTTCTTC
D gene: TRBD1; clone size: few; J gene: TRBJ2-7; V gene: TRBV20-1; CDR3 protein: CSSNRGNEQYF; CDR3 DNA: TGCAGTTCGAACAGGGGCAACGAGCAGTACTTC
D gene: .; clone size: .; J gene: TRBJ2-7; V gene: TRBV7-2; CDR3 protein: CASSLPTGRGHEQYF; CDR3 DNA: TGTGCCAGCAGCTTACCCACTGGGAGGGGGCATGAGCAGTACTTC
D gene: TRBD1; clone size: .; J gene: TRBJ2-5; V gene: TRBV7-7; CDR3 protein: CASSSDRGPETQYF; CDR3 DNA: TGTGCCAGCAGCTCCGACAGGGGTCCAGAGACCCAGTACTTC
D gene: .; clone size: .; J gene: TRBJ1-5; V gene: TRBV19; CDR3 protein: CASSIGGRDASNQPQHF; CDR3 DNA: TGTGCCAGTAGTATCGGGGGCAGGGACGCAAGCAATCAGCCCCAGCATTTT
D gene: .; clone size: .; J gene: TRBJ2-7; V gene: TRBV10-1; CDR3 protein: CASSEGASSGLEQYF; CDR3 DNA: TGCGCCAGCAGTGAGGGCGCTAGCAGCGGGCTCGAGCAGTACTTC
D gene: .; clone size: .; J gene: TRBJ1-2; V gene: TRBV30; CDR3 protein: CAWSDSGGYTF; CDR3 DNA: TGTGCCTGGAGTGACAGTGGGGGCTACACCTTC
D gene: .; clone size: few; J gene: TRBJ1-2; V gene: TRBV5-1; CDR3 protein: CASSLGINDGYTF; CDR3 DNA: TGCGCCAGCAGCTTGGGAATCAATGATGGCTACACCTTC
D gene: TRBD2; clone size: few; J gene: TRBJ2-1; V gene: TRBV4-1; CDR3 protein: CASSQNGLAAYNEQFF; CDR3 DNA: TGCGCCAGCAGCCAAAACGGACTAGCGGCCTACAATGAGCAGTTCTTC
D gene: .; clone size: .; J gene: TRBJ1-1; V gene: TRBV5-1; CDR3 protein: CASSSGVGNTEAFF; CDR3 DNA: TGCGCCAGCAGCTCCGGTGTGGGGAACACTGAAGCTTTCTTT
D gene: .; clone size: .; J gene: TRBJ2-5; V gene: TRBV19; CDR3 protein: CASSMWSMPSETQYF; CDR3 DNA: TGTGCCAGTAGTATGTGGAGTATGCCCAGCGAGACCCAGTACTTC
D gene: TRBD2; clone size: once; J gene: TRBJ2-5; V gene: TRBV6-1; CDR3 protein: CASSGGLAGAQETQYF; CDR3 DNA: TGTGCCAGCAGTGGTGGACTAGCGGGAGCCCAAGAGACCCAGTACTTC
D gene: .; clone size: few; J gene: TRBJ2-4; V gene: TRBV6-1; CDR3 protein: CASSEYDKENIQYF; CDR3 DNA: TGTGCCAGCAGTGAATACGACAAAGAAAACATTCAGTACTTC
D gene: .; clone size: .; J gene: TRBJ2-3; V gene: TRBV6-5; CDR3 protein: CASSYGQVRTDTQYF; CDR3 DNA: TGTGCCAGCAGTTACGGGCAGGTTCGGACAGATACGCAGTATTTT
D gene: TRBD2; clone size: .; J gene: TRBJ2-7; V gene: TRBV6-5; CDR3 protein: CASKPSGVIEQYF; CDR3 DNA: TGTGCCAGCAAACCTAGCGGGGTAATCGAGCAGTACTTC
D gene: TRBD1; clone size: .; J gene: TRBJ1-1; V gene: TRBV11-2; CDR3 protein: CASSLGDRGTEAFF; CDR3 DNA: TGTGCCAGCAGCTTAGGGGACAGGGGTACTGAAGCTTTCTTT
D gene: .; clone size: .; J gene: TRBJ2-6; V gene: TRBV2; CDR3 protein: CARQAGQGRSGANVLTF; CDR3 DNA: TGTGCCAGGCAGGCAGGCCAGGGACGTTCTGGGGCCAACGTCCTGACTTTC
D gene: .; clone size: .; J gene: TRBJ1-5; V gene: TRBV18; CDR3 protein: CASSLSTGSNQPQHF; CDR3 DNA: TGTGCCAGCTCACTATCGACAGGCAGCAATCAGCCCCAGCATTTT
D gene: .; clone size: .; J gene: TRBJ1-2; V gene: TRBV11-2; CDR3 protein: CASSPLRTSSGYGYTF; CDR3 DNA: TGTGCCAGCAGCCCCCTCCGGACATCTTCGGGCTATGGCTACACCTTC
D gene: .; clone size: .; J gene: TRBJ2-4; V gene: TRBV5-4; CDR3 protein: CASSLGGLAKNIQYF; CDR3 DNA: TGTGCCAGCAGCTTGGGGGGGTTAGCCAAAAACATTCAGTACTTC
D gene: .; clone size: .; J gene: TRBJ2-7; V gene: TRBV11-2; CDR3 protein: CASSGVSYEQYF; CDR3 DNA: TGTGCCAGCAGCGGGGTCTCCTACGAGCAGTACTTC
D gene: TRBD2; clone size: .; J gene: TRBJ2-2; V gene: TRBV6-5; CDR3 protein: CASSLRGGGTGELFF; CDR3 DNA: TGTGCCAGCAGTTTGCGGGGGGGCGGCACCGGGGAGCTGTTTTTT
D gene: .; clone size: .; J gene: TRBJ1-1; V gene: TRBV5-5; CDR3 protein: CASSFGSEVNTEAFF; CDR3 DNA: TGTGCCAGCAGCTTCGGTTCGGAGGTGAACACTGAAGCTTTCTTT
D gene: .; clone size: .; J gene: TRBJ2-2; V gene: TRBV6-5; CDR3 protein: CASSTGVSGELFF; CDR3 DNA: TGTGCCAGCAGTACGGGCGTGTCCGGGGAGCTGTTTTTT
D gene: .; clone size: .; J gene: TRBJ1-3; V gene: TRBV5-6; CDR3 protein: CASSLQGAGNTIYF; CDR3 DNA: TGTGCCAGCAGCTTACAGGGAGCTGGAAACACCATATATTTT